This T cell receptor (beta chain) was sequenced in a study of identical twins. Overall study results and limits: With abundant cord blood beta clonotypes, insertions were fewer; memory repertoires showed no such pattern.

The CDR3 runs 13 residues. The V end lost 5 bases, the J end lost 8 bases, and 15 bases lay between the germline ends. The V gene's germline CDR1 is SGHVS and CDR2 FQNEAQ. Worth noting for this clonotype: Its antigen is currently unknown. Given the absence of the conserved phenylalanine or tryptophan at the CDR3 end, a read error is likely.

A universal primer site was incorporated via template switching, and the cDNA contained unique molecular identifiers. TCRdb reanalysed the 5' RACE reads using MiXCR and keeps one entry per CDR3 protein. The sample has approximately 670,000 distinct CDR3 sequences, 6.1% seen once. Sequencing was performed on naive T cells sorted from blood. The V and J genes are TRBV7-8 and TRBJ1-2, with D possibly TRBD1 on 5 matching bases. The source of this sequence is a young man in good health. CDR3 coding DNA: TGTGCCAGCAGCCAAGAGGGGACTAGGGGCTACACCCTC. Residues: CASSQEGTRGYTL.